This TCR beta chain appears in the sequencing data of a study of shared clonotypes between healthy human individuals. Germline-derived CDR1 and CDR2 are SGHVS and FQNEAQ. Trimming cost V 2 bases and J 5 bases, with 13 bases left between them. CDR3 length: 15 amino acids. Clones were sequenced by immunoSEQ multiplex PCR, and TCRdb holds only the in-frame ones, with some missing. The table has 2 million to 2.5 million clones, 93% seen once. What was sequenced was naive CD4+ T cells from PBMCs. Subset in this sample: CD45RA+ positively selected. The rearrangement links TRBV7-8 to TRBJ1-5; D is uncertain. The sequence was obtained from a man aged 18 to 29 in good health. Some clones in this sample may be carry-over from other donors' samples. DNA of the CDR3: TGTGCCAGCAGCTTATACGCTCCCGGAGATCAGCCCCAGCATTTT. It codes for CASSLYAPGDQPQHF.